What follows describes a single T cell receptor (beta chain). Its cognate antigen has yet to be identified. Base qualities are missing; no much larger clone stands one base away. This specimen's time point label, per the study, means: persistent/refractory GD, antithyroid drugs over 5 years with positive TRAb. RNA was extracted from PBMCs in TRIzol for both TCR sequencing and RNA sequencing. Graves' disease was diagnosed according to American Thyroid Association guidelines. Recruitment of patients was carried out at an endocrinology department in Xi'an, China. Each patient gave around 9.2 milliliters of peripheral blood, collected in an EDTA anticoagulant tube. PBMCs were isolated by Ficoll Paque Plus density gradient separation without further T cell sorting. An Agilent 2100 Bioanalyzer and agarose gel were used to check RNA quality, and a NanoDrop 2000 was used to measure RNA concentration. The source of the sample is a study of regulatory T cells in long-lasting Graves disease (dated by TCRdb to the early 2020s). A note on the overall study: Persistent Graves' disease was defined as persistently positive TSH receptor autoantibodies together with antithyroid drug treatment for over 5 years. Persistent Graves' disease patients were compared with newly diagnosed Graves' disease patients by peripheral blood TCR sequencing and RNA sequencing. The study was conducted in China and was registered as a clinical trial. A total of approximately 35 samples were covered by TCR sequencing, comprising around 13 persistent and 20 or so newly diagnosed Graves' disease patients. On average, persistent Graves' disease patients in the clinical cohort had been on antithyroid drugs for approximately ten years. Results the study describes overall, beyond this receptor: Persistent disease showed preferential use of TRBV28, TRBJ1-2 and TRBJ2-5, whereas newly diagnosed disease favored TRBV20-1 and TRBJ2-1. Persistent Graves' disease patients showed lower TCR Shannon entropy and fewer highly expanded clones than newly diagnosed patients, suggesting clonal expansion. Only peripheral blood was studied, because thyroid tissue, the primary lesion, was inaccessible. Patients with persistent disease shared more public clonotypes (approximately 2,500) than newly diagnosed patients did (approximately 1,000). Sequencing and analysis were limited to the TCR beta chain. The authors noted that the small sample size was a limitation that may lower accuracy.

V is pared back by 3 bases and J by 4 bases, with 27 bases lying between the germline termini. CDR1 and CDR2, per the germline V gene, are ENHRY and SYGVKD. The CDR3 holds 19 amino acids from the cysteine to the phenylalanine. CDR3 DNA is the only sequence kept; it has 57 bases, read in frame from the first base. The library was generated by multiplex PCR. Sequencing was performed on an Illumina HiSeq 4000. To build TCR beta libraries, CDR3 regions were amplified by Arm-PCR using iRepertoire HTBI primers. Gel purification was performed on PCR products prior to sequencing. The authors' pipeline ran thus. Gene usage analysis of CDR3 amino acid clonotypes relied on the approximately 68 TRBV and about 13 TRBJ segments identified across samples. Filtered high-quality paired reads were merged into contigs using COPE and FqMerger. Contigs were aligned with BLAST to IMGT TRBV, TRBD and TRBJ reference genes, and CDR3 was defined per IMGT. Any clonotype with a frequency above 0.1% was classified as a highly expanded clone. Shannon entropy served as the measure of repertoire diversity, while the Gini coefficient captured V-J evenness. Clonotypes shared by more than one individual were considered public. TCRdb handled the public reads itself, with Q25 trimming in fastp and clone calling in MiXCR, and kept productive beta chains. Each entry merges the rows of one CDR3 protein and shows their most common DNA and genes. These V and J calls originate from TCRdb's pipeline instead of the authors' own analysis. The sample table records 430,000 or so distinct CDR3 sequences; around a fifth of these occur just once. The top ten clonotypes cover more than 13% of the sample.

Source: peripheral blood mononuclear cells (PBMCs), taken when the disease was refractory, from a patient treated with antithyroid drugs. This TCR was sampled from a female donor with Graves disease. The receptor chain draws on TRBV10-3 and TRBJ1-1; possibly the D gene is TRBD1, per 5 matching bases. The DNA sequence follows: TGTGCCATCAGTGATACTTGGGGGGGGTACGGGGTGGGGGGCACTGAAGCTTTCTTT. Translated, this gives CAISDTWGGYGVGGTEAFF.